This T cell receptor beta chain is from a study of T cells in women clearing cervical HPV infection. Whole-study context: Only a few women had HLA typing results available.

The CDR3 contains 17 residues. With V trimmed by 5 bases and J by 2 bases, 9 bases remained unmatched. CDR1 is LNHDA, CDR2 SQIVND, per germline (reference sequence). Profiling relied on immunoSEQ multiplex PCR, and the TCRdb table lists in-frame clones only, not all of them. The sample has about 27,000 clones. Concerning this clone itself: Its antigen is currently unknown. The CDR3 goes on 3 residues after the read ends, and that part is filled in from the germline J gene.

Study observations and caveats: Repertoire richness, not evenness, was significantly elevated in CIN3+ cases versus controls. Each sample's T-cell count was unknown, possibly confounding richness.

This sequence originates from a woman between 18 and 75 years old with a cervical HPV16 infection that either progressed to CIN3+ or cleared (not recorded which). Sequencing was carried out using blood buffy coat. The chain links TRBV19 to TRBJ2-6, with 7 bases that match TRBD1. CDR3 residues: CASSPTGDSAGANVLTF. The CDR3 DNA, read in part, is TGTGCCAGTAGTCCCACAGGGGATTCAGCTGGGGCCAACGTC.